Sequencing of this TCR beta chain was carried out in a study of cytomegalovirus exposure and HLA in healthy donors (dated by TCRdb to 2015 to 2018). Context from the whole study: An earlier analysis of several hundred of the donors reported approximately 300 Gb of sequence data and approximately 110 million unique TCR beta sequences from roughly 200 million T cells. Roughly 300 gigabases of sequencing data and around 85 million unique TCR sequences made up an early release that covered fewer than 650 HLA-typed donors. Of the 398 genotyped donors, about 80% fell in the genetic ancestry cluster associated with self-reported Caucasian donors. The study aimed to test whether signatures of past pathogen exposure could be identified by cataloging public T cell receptors. The study profiled the T cell repertoires of under 850 subjects by immunosequencing and related them to cytomegalovirus serostatus. A separate validation cohort of some 130 different subjects was used in addition to the approximately 670-subject first cohort. High-throughput TCR immunosequencing, statistical association of individual TCRs with disease status, and machine learning were combined to predict cytomegalovirus infection status. A later analysis re-examined previously published TCR beta repertoires from about 700 donors and added high-resolution HLA genotyping to investigate patterns of TCR occurrence. Rather than using new phenotypic data, the later analysis identified candidate immune exposures from TCR beta sequences and from how often those sequences occurred across donors. To decide whether each TCR beta V gene segment behaved as functional or pseudogenic, an earlier analysis of over 500 of the donors relied on high-throughput TCR beta sequencing. Donor age, sex, ethnicity and CMV serostatus were compiled alongside the repertoire data. A later genetic analysis took genome-wide SNP genotypes for about 55% of the roughly 700 donors and used that subset as a discovery cohort. All discovery cohort repertoires had been generated using a single sequencing platform. Class I and class II HLA loci were covered by the typing at four-digit resolution. The number of typed donors differed by locus: 629-630 for A, B, C, DRB1 and DQB1; 500 to 550 for DQA1; approximately 610 for DPA1; and 400 to 480 for DPB1. Four to six DR-DQ haplotypes were handled as single units for association and clustering, since linkage in the cohort was strong. On average, around 200,000 unique TCR beta nucleotide sequences were sequenced per donor among some 430 genotyped donors of the cohort, with 15% to 20% of those sequences being non-productive.

The library was made by the immunoSEQ multiplex PCR assay. A mixture of 60 forward primers for TCR Vbeta segments and 13 reverse primers for TCR Jbeta segments was used in the multiplex PCR. Amplification of the CDR3 region of rearranged TCR beta genes was performed with a multiplex PCR assay on genomic DNA. On the Illumina HiSeq System, the amplified TCR beta libraries were sequenced as 87-base-pair reads. As for how the authors treated the data: A later analysis counted 65 million to 90 million unique TCR beta chains across the 670 or so repertoires, and some 11 million of these chains were shared by at least two donors. To remove PCR and sequencing errors, raw reads were error-corrected and collapsed into unique sequences using a nearest-neighbor algorithm that merged closely related sequences. To assign V, D and J gene segments, CDR3 sequences were aligned to IMGT reference sequences. For a sequence to be retained, at least a six-nucleotide match to both a V gene segment and a J gene segment was required. A rearrangement was called productive if the CDR3 had no stop codons and remained in frame with V and J, and every other rearrangement was called non-productive. Following IMGT convention, CDR3 was defined as the stretch from the second conserved V-encoded cysteine to the conserved J-encoded phenylalanine. Sequences without an unambiguous match to a single V gene segment were excluded from the earlier analysis of several hundred of the donors. An earlier analysis of a few hundred of the donors called V segments functional above 56.7% productive rearrangements and segregating when the between-donor standard deviation exceeded 5%. A statistical classification framework was built for diagnosing cytomegalovirus status from the catalog of TCR beta chain sequences. A later analysis assigned V and J genes by comparing TCR nucleotide sequences with IMGT/GENE-DB human TR gene sequences. In a later analysis, CDR3 sequences and most-parsimonious VDJ recombination scenarios were assigned using the TCRdist pipeline. A later analysis defined each TCR beta chain by its CDR3 amino acid sequence plus V-gene family, and excluded reads lacking a unique V-gene family. As a way to deal with suspected cross-contamination and a sequencing artifact, a later analysis dropped 592 nucleotide sequences that were highly shared and had low generation probability. In a later analysis, a clonal expansion index was calculated for each public chain from normalized within-repertoire ranks of inferred template counts. Generation probabilities in a later analysis came from a VDJ recombination model fitted to out-of-frame rearrangements, and those results were checked against IGoR. A later analysis scored TCR-TCR, TCR-HLA and TCR-CMV co-occurrence with hypergeometric tests, applying a repertoire-size bias correction to TCR pairs. False discovery rates were estimated in a later analysis by permuting HLA or CMV assignments 20 times. In a later analysis, co-occurring TCRs were grouped with DBSCAN, and TCRdist sequence similarity was added when clustering was performed within HLA-allele-positive subsets. Repertoires with fewer than 30,000 or more than 120,000 public chains, plus five repertoires with anomalous nucleotide sharing, were excluded from co-occurrence clustering. TCRdb obtained this table from immuneACCESS and retained in-frame rearrangements with V and J assigned. These tables miss some clones; where compared with another copy, unresolved V genes account for less than half of the shortfall, and the remainder is unexplained. V and J calls and clone size follow that table, whereas D and trimming were derived from the DNA. Counted in this sample were about 160,000 clones; 87% of them appeared once. About 0.85% of the sample goes to the ten largest clones.

Trimming leaves V shorter by 0 bases and J shorter by 10 bases, with the junction holding 6 bases beyond the gene matches. The CDR1 and CDR2 encoded by the germline V gene are SGHRS and YFSETQ. Including cysteine and phenylalanine, the CDR3 has 15 amino acids. Only CDR3 DNA remains: 45 bases, in frame from the first base. Overall study outcomes, separate from this receptor: Most TCR sequences were observed very rarely across donors, whereas some public TCRs were present in many individuals. CMV serostatus was the only immune exposure information available for the cohort. An earlier analysis of approximately 590 of the donors showed that most TCR beta V segments appeared in productive rearrangements either about 87% or about 30% of the time, which broadly matched IMGT annotations. In a later analysis, the rate of TCR association differed among HLA loci, with DRB1 alleles having the most associated TCRs and HLA-C alleles having the fewest. Correlated functional status among segregating V segments might be attributable to linkage disequilibrium, but an unknown experimental factor could not be ruled out. In both the original and validation cohorts, the classifier was reported to diagnose cytomegalovirus status with high specificity and sensitivity. Most CMV-associated TCR beta chains appeared to be HLA-restricted in a later analysis, and the HLA associations seemed to be driven largely by CMV exposure. In the study, around 150 TCR beta chains were listed as associated with cytomegalovirus. In this cohort, only TCR beta chains were sequenced, and detectable features were limited by the absence of alpha or paired-chain data. A further reported finding was that TCR beta sequences accurately predicted the HLA-A and HLA-B alleles for most subjects in the first cohort. Several of the top co-occurrence clusters appeared to be linked to parvovirus B19, influenza, CMV and Epstein-Barr virus, according to a later analysis. Approximately 18 rarely observed V segments, including chromosome 9 orphons, were excluded from the earlier analysis of several hundred of the donors because counts were too low. In a later analysis, HLA-associated TCR beta chains were found to be more clonally expanded and to have lower generation probabilities than equally common non-associated chains. Presence/absence analyses assumed roughly uniform sequencing depth across donors, an assumption that may not hold. HLA typing was unavailable for some donors at each locus, so association tests used only the typed subset. In a later analysis, more than 15,000 TCR beta sequences were associated with specific HLA alleles at a false discovery rate of 0.05. According to a later genetic analysis, donors in an Asian-associated ancestry cluster had fewer N-insertions in productive TCRs than the roughly 700-donor mean. V-gene and J-gene trimming of TCR beta chains was associated with a missense DCLRE1C variant in a later genetic analysis, and the association was replicated in an independent cohort. Strong co-occurrence of HLA alleles, especially DR and DQ, made assigning TCR associations to individual alleles difficult. According to the authors, the approach could potentially be generalized to other disease states and immunological phenotypes. A cluster of highly shared sequence variants was judged likely to be a technical artifact of the sequencing pipeline. In vitro tests confirmed that a few of the cytomegalovirus-associated TCR beta chains recognize cytomegalovirus antigens. Some IMGT-functional V segments, including TRBV6-2 and TRBV6-3, could not be distinguished by the 87-base-pair reads and were therefore excluded.

Points on this clone: The clone's antigen remains unknown. Base quality data are lacking; no much larger clone is found one base away.

The cohort consisted of some 730 healthy bone marrow donors. All cohort members were sampled while nominally healthy, although unrecorded immune exposures were likely present. The donor was CMV seronegative and was included in the group of about 400 seronegative cohort members. A peripheral blood sample was collected from each donor, and TCR beta sequencing was performed on peripheral blood mononuclear cells. Genomic DNA was extracted from the blood cell samples with the Qiagen DNeasy Blood Extraction Kit. The specimen was PBMCs. This sequence originates from a woman between 25 and 40 years old in good health and CMV-seronegative. This sequence uses TRBV5-1 and TRBJ1-6, and 8 junctional nucleotides match TRBD1. The CDR3 protein sequence reads: CASSLGLDRGSPLHF. The nucleotides are TGCGCCAGCAGCTTGGGCCTAGACAGGGGATCACCCCTCCACTTT.